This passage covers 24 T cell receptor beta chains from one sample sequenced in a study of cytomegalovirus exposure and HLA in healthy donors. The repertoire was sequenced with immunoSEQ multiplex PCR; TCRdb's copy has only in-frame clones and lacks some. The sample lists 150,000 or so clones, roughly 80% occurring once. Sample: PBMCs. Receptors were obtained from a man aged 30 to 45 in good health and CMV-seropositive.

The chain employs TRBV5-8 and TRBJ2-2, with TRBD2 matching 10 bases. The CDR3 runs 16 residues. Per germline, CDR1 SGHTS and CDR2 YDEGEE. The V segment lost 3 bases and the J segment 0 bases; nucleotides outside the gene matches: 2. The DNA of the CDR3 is TGTGCCAGCAGCTCGGGACTAGCGACGAACACCGGGGAGCTGTTTTTT. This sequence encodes CASSSGLATNTGELFF.

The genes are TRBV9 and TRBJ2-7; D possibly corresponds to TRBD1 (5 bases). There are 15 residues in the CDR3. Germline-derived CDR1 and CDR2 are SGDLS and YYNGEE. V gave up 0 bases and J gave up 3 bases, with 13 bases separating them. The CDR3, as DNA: TGTGCCAGCAGCGTAGAGGTAGGGGCGCGCTACGAGCAGTACTTC. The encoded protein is CASSVEVGARYEQYF.

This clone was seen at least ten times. As DNA, the CDR3 is TGTGCCAGCAGCGTGCCGGGACTCCGACGGACTGATACGCAGTATTTT. This sequence encodes CASSVPGLRRTDTQYF. The chain recombines TRBV9 with TRBJ2-3, with TRBD2 as a possible D gene (6 bases). The CDR3 spans 16 residues. V shed 2 bases and J shed 6 bases, with 19 bases lying between them. CDR1 and CDR2 (germline): SGDLS, YYNGEE. Full variable domain (outside the CDR3, taken from reference TRBV9 and TRBJ2-3): DSGVTQTPKHLITATGQRVTLRCSPRSGDLSVYWYQQSLDQGLQFLIQYYNGEERAKGNILERFSAQQFPDLHSELNLSSLELGDSALYFCASSVPGLRRTDTQYFGPGTRLTVL.

The CDR3 reads CASSQSKSGTGRNQPQHF. Here the CDR3 DNA reads TGCGCCAGCAGTCAATCGAAGTCGGGAACAGGGCGCAATCAGCCCCAGCATTTT. J is TRBJ1-5 and V is TRBV23-1, with a possible D match to TRBD1 (6 bases). TRBV23-1 is reported as an ORF; its role is uncertain. V was shortened by 0 bases and J by 2 bases, with 17 bases between the two germline ends. The CDR3 length is 18 residues.

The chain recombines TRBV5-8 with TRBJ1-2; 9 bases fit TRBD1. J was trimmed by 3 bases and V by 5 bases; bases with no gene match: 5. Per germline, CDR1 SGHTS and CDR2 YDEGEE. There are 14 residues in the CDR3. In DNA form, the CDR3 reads TGTGCCAGCAGTCCCGGGACAGGGTACTATGGCTACACCTTC. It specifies CASSPGTGYYGYTF. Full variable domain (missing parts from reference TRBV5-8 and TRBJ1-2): EAGVTQSPTHLIKTRGQQATLRCSPISGHTSVYWYQQALGLGLQFLLWYDEGEERNRGNFPPRFSGRQFPNYSSELNVNALELEDSALYLCASSPGTGYYGYTFGSGTRLTVV.

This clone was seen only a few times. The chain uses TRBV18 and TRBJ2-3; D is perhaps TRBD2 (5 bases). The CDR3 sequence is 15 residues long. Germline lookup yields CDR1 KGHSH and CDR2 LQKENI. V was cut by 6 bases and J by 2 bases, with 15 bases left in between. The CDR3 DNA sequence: TGTGCCAGCTCCCCCGGACTGGAATCCACAGATACGCAGTATTTT. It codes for CASSPGLESTDTQYF.

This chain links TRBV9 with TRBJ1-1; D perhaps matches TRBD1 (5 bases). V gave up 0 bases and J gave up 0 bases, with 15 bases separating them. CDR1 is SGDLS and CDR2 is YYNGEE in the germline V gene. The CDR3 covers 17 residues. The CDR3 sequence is CASSVEGRVNMNTEAFF. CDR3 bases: TGTGCCAGCAGCGTAGAGGGCAGGGTGAACATGAACACTGAAGCTTTCTTT.

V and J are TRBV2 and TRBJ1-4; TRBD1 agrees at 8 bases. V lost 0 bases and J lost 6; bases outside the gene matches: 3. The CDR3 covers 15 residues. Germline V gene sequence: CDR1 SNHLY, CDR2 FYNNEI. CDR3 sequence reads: CASSEAPGGYEKLFF. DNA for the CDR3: TGTGCCAGCAGTGAAGCTCCAGGGGGCTATGAAAAACTGTTTTTT.

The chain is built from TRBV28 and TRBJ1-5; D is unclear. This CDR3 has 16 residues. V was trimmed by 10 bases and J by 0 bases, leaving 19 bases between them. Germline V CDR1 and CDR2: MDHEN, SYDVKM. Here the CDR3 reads CATLREVGSSNQPQHF. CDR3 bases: TGTGCCACCCTCCGGGAGGTTGGGTCTAGCAATCAGCCCCAGCATTTT.

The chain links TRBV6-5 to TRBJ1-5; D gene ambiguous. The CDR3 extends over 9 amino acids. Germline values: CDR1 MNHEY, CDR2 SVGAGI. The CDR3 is CPRSQPQHF. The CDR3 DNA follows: TGTCCAAGAAGCCAGCCCCAGCATTTT.

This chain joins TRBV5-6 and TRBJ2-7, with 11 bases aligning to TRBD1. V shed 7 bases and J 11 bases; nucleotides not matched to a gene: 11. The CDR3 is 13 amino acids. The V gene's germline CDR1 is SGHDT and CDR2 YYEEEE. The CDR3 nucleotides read TGTGCCAGCGGTGGACAGGGGGCGCTAAGAGAGTACTTC. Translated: CASGGQGALREYF.

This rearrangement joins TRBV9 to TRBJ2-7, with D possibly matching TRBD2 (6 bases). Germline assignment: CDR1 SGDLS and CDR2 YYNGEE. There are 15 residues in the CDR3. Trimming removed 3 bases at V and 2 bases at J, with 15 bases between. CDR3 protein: CASSAGVTATYEQYF. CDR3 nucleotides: TGTGCCAGCAGCGCGGGAGTTACGGCAACCTACGAGCAGTACTTC. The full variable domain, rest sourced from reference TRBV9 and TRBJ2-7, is DSGVTQTPKHLITATGQRVTLRCSPRSGDLSVYWYQQSLDQGLQFLIQYYNGEERAKGNILERFSAQQFPDLHSELNLSSLELGDSALYFCASSAGVTATYEQYFGPGTRLTVT.

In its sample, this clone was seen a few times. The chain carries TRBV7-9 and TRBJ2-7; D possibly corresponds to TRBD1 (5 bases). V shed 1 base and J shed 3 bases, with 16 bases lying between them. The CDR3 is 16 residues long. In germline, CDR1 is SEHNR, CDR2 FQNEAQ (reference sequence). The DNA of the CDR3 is TGTGCCAGCAGCTTAGGTATGGCAGGGATTATCTACGAGCAGTACTTC. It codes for CASSLGMAGIIYEQYF.

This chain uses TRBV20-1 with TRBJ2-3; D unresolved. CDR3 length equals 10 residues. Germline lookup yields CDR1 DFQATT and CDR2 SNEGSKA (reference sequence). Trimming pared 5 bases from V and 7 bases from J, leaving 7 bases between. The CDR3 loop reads CSAEDYTQYF. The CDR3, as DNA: TGCAGTGCTGAGGATTATACGCAGTATTTT.

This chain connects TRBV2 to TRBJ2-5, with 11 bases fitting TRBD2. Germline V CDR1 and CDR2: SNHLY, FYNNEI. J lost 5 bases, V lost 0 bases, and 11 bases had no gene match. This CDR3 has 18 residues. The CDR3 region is CASSEASLAGGSGETQYF. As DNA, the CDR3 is TGTGCCAGCAGTGAAGCATCCCTAGCGGGGGGAAGTGGGGAGACCCAGTACTTC.

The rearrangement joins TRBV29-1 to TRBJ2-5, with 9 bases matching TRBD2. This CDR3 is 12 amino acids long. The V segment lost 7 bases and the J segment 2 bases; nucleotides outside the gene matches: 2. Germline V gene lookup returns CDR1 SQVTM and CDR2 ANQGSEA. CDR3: CSGGLAQETQYF. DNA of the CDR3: TGCAGCGGTGGACTAGCGCAAGAGACCCAGTACTTC.

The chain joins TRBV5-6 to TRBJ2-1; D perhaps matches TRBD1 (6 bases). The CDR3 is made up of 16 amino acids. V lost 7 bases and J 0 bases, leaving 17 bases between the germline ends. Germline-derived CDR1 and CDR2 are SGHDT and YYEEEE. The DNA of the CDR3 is TGTGCCAGCGCACAGGGTTTTCTCGACTCCTACAATGAGCAGTTCTTC. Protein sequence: CASAQGFLDSYNEQFF.

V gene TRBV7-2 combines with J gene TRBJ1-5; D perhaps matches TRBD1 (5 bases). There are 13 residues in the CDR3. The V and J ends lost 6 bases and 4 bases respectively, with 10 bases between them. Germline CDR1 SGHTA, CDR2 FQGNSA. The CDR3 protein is CASRRQRNQPQHF. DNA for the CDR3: TGTGCCAGCAGGAGACAGAGAAATCAGCCCCAGCATTTT.

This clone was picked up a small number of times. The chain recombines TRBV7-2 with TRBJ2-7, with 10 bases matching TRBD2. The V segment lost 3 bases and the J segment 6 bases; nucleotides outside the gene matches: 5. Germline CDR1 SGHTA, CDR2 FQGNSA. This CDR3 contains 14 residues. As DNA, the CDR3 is TGTGCCAGCAGCTTGGGACTAGCGCTAGGCGAGCAGTACTTC. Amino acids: CASSLGLALGEQYF.

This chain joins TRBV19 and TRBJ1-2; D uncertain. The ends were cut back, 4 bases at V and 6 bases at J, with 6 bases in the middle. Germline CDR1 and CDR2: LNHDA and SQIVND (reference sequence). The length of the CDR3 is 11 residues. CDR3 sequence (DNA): TGTGCCAGTAGTACGGAGGATGGCTACACCTTC. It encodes CASSTEDGYTF.

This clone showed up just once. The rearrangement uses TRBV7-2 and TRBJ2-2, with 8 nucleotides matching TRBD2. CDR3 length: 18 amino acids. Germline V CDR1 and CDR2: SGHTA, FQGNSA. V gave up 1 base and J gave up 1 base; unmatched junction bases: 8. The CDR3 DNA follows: TGTGCCAGCAGCTTAGTCCCGGTCGGGGGGGGGAACACCGGGGAGCTGTTTTTT. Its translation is CASSLVPVGGGNTGELFF.

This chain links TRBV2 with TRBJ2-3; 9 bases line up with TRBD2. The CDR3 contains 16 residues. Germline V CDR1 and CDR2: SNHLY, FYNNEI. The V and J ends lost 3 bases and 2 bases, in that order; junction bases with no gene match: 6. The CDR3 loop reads CASSDPSGDPTDTQYF. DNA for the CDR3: TGTGCCAGCAGTGACCCTAGCGGGGACCCCACAGATACGCAGTATTTT.

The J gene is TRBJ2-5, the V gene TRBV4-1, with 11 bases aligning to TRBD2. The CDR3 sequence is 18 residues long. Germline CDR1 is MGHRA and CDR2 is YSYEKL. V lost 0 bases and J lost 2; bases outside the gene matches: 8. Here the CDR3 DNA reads TGCGCCAGCAGCCAAGAGCTAGCGGGGGGCCCCGTTCAAGAGACCCAGTACTTC. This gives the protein CASSQELAGGPVQETQYF.

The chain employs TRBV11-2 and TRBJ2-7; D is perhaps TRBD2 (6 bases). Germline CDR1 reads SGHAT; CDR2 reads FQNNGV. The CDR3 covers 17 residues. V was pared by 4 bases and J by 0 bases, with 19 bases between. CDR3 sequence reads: CASSSPLGGDHSYEQYF. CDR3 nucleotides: TGTGCCAGCAGCTCCCCCTTGGGAGGCGACCACTCCTACGAGCAGTACTTC.